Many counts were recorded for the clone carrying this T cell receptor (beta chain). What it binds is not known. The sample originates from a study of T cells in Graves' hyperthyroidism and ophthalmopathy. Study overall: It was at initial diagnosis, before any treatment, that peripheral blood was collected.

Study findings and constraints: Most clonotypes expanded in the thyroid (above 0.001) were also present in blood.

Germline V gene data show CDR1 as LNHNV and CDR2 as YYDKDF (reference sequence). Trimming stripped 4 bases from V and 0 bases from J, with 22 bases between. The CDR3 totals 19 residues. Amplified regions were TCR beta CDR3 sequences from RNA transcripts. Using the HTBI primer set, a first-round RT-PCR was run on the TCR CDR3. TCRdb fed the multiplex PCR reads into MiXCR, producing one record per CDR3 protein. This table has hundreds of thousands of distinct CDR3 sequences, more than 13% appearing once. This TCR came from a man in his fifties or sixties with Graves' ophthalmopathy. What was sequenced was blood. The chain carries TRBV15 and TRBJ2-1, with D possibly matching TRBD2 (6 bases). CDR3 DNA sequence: TGTGCCACCAGCACCCGCTCCACCTTTAGCGGTAGCTCCTACAATGAGCAGTTCTTC. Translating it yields CATSTRSTFSGSSYNEQFF.